This T cell receptor beta chain was recovered during a study of T cell responses to AZD1222 COVID-19 vaccine. Study observations and caveats: Spike-specific TCR breadth and depth both grew after two AZD1222 doses.

In regard to this clone: What it binds is unknown.

Only in-frame clones appear in the TCRdb table, and some are missing; sequencing was by immunoSEQ multiplex PCR. The top ten clones hold roughly 8% of a sample with 95,000 or so clones, approximately 93% of them seen once. The CDR3 runs 13 residues. V dropped 8 bases and J dropped 2 bases, with 11 bases sitting between them. CDR1 and CDR2 (germline): KGHDR, SFDVKD. Sequenced here: peripheral blood, sampled 28 days after the second AZD1222 dose. V usage is TRBV24-1 and J usage is TRBJ2-5; D is tentatively TRBD1 or TRBD2 (5 bases each). The clonotype comes from an adult who received the AZD1222 COVID-19 vaccine. CDR3 sequence reads: CATNGAPQETQYF. CDR3 in DNA: TGTGCCACCAACGGGGCTCCACAAGAGACCCAGTACTTC.